This paragraph reports one TCR beta chain. Its antigen is unknown. This sample stems from a study of blood T cells in healthy people across ages. The sample providers were healthy Caucasian people from Russia, aged roughly 6 to 95. Combining a sample-barcoded 5' primer with a J-beta primer mix, a second PCR ran for 7 to 11 cycles. All samples yielded 3 million or more CDR3-containing paired-end reads. TCRdb re-called the 5' RACE reads with MiXCR, one entry per CDR3 protein. This table holds about 1 million distinct CDR3 sequences, approximately 25% found once. Per germline, CDR1 DFQATT and CDR2 SNEGSKA (reference sequence). Trimming took 3 bases from V and 3 from J; bases not matched to a gene: 4. The CDR3 totals 14 residues. Study-level findings and limits: Comparison with aged donors showed that long-lived donors had more naive CD4+ cells and higher diversity.

Another study also made use of these data, one on T cells of mothers and their children.

Sequences were obtained from blood. The clonotype was recovered from a girl aged 2 to 9 in good health. The chain combines TRBV20-1 with TRBJ2-3; 9 positions match TRBD2. The CDR3 reads CSASGGGATDTQYF. In DNA form, the CDR3 reads TGCAGTGCTAGCGGCGGGGGGGCGACAGATACGCAGTATTTT.